This entry lists 14 T cell receptor beta chains sequenced from one sample in a study of early T cells in non-severe SARS-CoV-2 infection. TCRdb passed the 5' RACE reads through MiXCR, listing each CDR3 protein once. The sample yields 75,000 to 100,000 distinct CDR3 sequences, roughly 17% seen once. The sequenced sample consisted of whole blood. These receptors all stem from an adult who was a healthcare worker with PCR-confirmed SARS-CoV-2 infection or an uninfected control (not recorded which).

The chain uses TRBV5-1 and TRBJ1-4; D uncertain. CDR1 and CDR2 (germline): SGHRS, YFSETQ. Trimming took 2 bases from V and 8 from J, leaving 10 bases between them. CDR3 size: 13 residues. The chain's CDR3 is CASSLRAGEKLFF. Here the CDR3 DNA reads TGCGCCAGCAGCTTAAGGGCGGGGGAAAAACTGTTTTTT. The full variable domain, rest sourced from reference TRBV5-1 and TRBJ1-4, is KAGVTQTPRYLIKTRGQQVTLSCSPISGHRSVSWYQQTPGQGLQFLFEYFSETQRNKGNFPGRFSGRQFSNSRSEMNVSTLELGDSALYLCASSLRAGEKLFFGSGTQLSVL.

This clonotype appeared many times. J is TRBJ1-5 and V is TRBV12-3 or TRBV12-4; D uncertain. This CDR3 has 14 amino acids. Trimming cost V 3 bases and J 2 bases, with 8 bases left between them. The CDR3: CASSFGRGNQPQHF. In nucleotides, the CDR3 is TGTGCCAGCAGTTTTGGGAGGGGCAATCAGCCCCAGCATTTT.

The CDR3 DNA sequence: TGTGCCAGCGGGGACACCGGGGAGCTGTTTTTT. Translation gives CASGDTGELFF. The chain is built from TRBV6-2 or TRBV6-3 and TRBJ2-2, with D uncertain. Germline values: CDR1 MNHEY, CDR2 SVGEGT. The CDR3 has 11 residues. The V gene lost 8 bases and the J gene lost 3 bases, with 4 bases spanning the gap.

This clonotype was recorded a few times. The genes are TRBV6-2 or TRBV6-3 and TRBJ2-3; TRBD2 agrees at 12 bases. There are 15 residues in the CDR3. V was pared by 8 bases and J by 5 bases, with 8 bases of the junction left unmatched. Per the germline V gene, CDR1 is MNHEY and CDR2 is SVGEGT. The CDR3 DNA reads TGTGCCAGCTGTTCTAGCGGGAGGGAGGTAGATACGCAGTATTTT. It yields the protein CASCSSGREVDTQYF.

The chain uses TRBV5-1 and TRBJ2-1; possible D gene TRBD2, 5 bases. Trimming stripped 4 bases from V and 3 bases from J, with 17 bases between. The CDR3 is 16 amino acids. CDR1 and CDR2 (germline): SGHRS, YFSETQ. The CDR3 nucleotides are TGCGCCAGCAGCACTGGAGGAATTAGTATCTACAATGAGCAGTTCTTC. It is translated as CASSTGGISIYNEQFF.

This clonotype showed up just a few times. The chain uses TRBV7-2 and TRBJ1-1, with 7 bases matching TRBD1. This CDR3 has 14 residues. In germline, CDR1 is SGHTA, CDR2 FQGNSA. J lost 0 bases, V lost 5 bases, and 3 bases had no gene match. The CDR3 DNA sequence: TGTGCCAGCAGCCTGGGACAGTTGAACACTGAAGCTTTCTTT. Its translation is CASSLGQLNTEAFF.

This chain links TRBV27 with TRBJ1-5, with D uncertain. The CDR3 sequence is 15 residues long. V dropped 6 bases and J dropped 0 bases, with 12 bases sitting between them. CDR1 and CDR2 from the germline V gene are MNHEY and SMNVEV (reference sequence). The CDR3 here is CASSYTGSSNQPQHF. The CDR3 bases are TGTGCCAGCAGCTACACTGGCAGTAGCAATCAGCCCCAGCATTTT.

In this sample, this clonotype turned up many times. The chain employs TRBV6-5 and TRBJ1-6, with 8 bases aligning to TRBD1. After removal of 5 bases from V and 13 bases from J, the junction contained 10 bases not matched to a gene. CDR3 length equals 14 residues. Germline values: CDR1 MNHEY, CDR2 SVGAGI. The CDR3, as DNA: TGTGCCAGCAGTGCCGGACAGGGCTATCCCCCCCTCCACTTT. Its translation is CASSAGQGYPPLHF.

This clonotype was counted between two and nine times. This chain connects TRBV28 to TRBJ2-1, with D unresolved. Looked up from germline, CDR1 is MDHEN and CDR2 is SYDVKM. V shed 5 bases and J shed 0 bases, with 20 bases lying between them. CDR3 length: 18 amino acids. The CDR3 reads CASSTPSVYPSSYNEQFF. The CDR3 DNA reads as TGTGCCAGCAGTACCCCTTCGGTGTATCCTAGCTCCTACAATGAGCAGTTCTTC.

This chain links TRBV14 with TRBJ2-1; no firm D call. V dropped 4 bases and J dropped 1 base, with 11 bases sitting between them. In germline, CDR1 is SGHDN, CDR2 FVKESK. The CDR3 runs to 15 residues. The CDR3 reads CASSPRRMSYNEQFF. CDR3 bases: TGTGCCAGCAGCCCCCGACGGATGTCCTACAATGAGCAGTTCTTC.

This clonotype was seen ten or more times. V gene TRBV12-3 or TRBV12-4 combines with J gene TRBJ1-4, with D unresolved. This CDR3 is 12 amino acids long. V lost 3 bases to trimming and J lost 8 bases, with 7 bases between them. The CDR3 loop reads CASSLGGEKLFF. In DNA, the CDR3 is TGTGCCAGCAGTTTGGGCGGAGAAAAACTGTTTTTT.

About this clonotype: This may be a read error, as it is one base from a much larger clone. The chain is built from TRBV5-1 and TRBJ1-4, with D possibly TRBD1 on 6 matching bases. V dropped 4 bases and J dropped 3 bases, with 13 bases sitting between them. Germline CDR1 reads SGHRS; CDR2 reads YFSETQ. The CDR3 is 15 amino acids. The chain's CDR3 is CASSTQRQANEKLFF. The CDR3 DNA reads TGCGCCAGCAGCACCCAGCGACAGGCTAATGAAAAACTGTTTTTT.

This clonotype was recorded at least ten times. The chain has TRBV5-6 and TRBJ2-4, with 7 bases identical to TRBD1. V shed 3 bases and J 3 bases; nucleotides not matched to a gene: 6. Germline assignment: CDR1 SGHDT and CDR2 YYEEEE. The CDR3 consists of 15 residues. The DNA for the CDR3 is TGTGCCAGCAGCTCAGGGGGTTCGGGCAAAAACATTCAGTACTTC. Protein: CASSSGGSGKNIQYF.

The sample holds a few counts of this clonotype. V and J are TRBV6-2 or TRBV6-3 and TRBJ2-2; D may be TRBD1 (5 bases). V was pared by 6 bases and J by 7 bases, with 12 bases between. The CDR3 runs to 13 residues. Germline V gives CDR1 MNHEY, CDR2 SVGEGT. CDR3 in DNA: TGTGCCAGCAGCCTACAGGCCGTCGGGGAGCTGTTTTTT. This encodes CASSLQAVGELFF.